One and the same sample provided the 5 T cell receptor beta chains below, sequenced in a study of vaccination and CD4 T cells after COVID-19. Researchers used the Oncomine TCR Beta short-read assay to sequence DNA from cultured CD4+ T cells. TCRdb reanalysed the PCR reads using MiXCR and keeps one entry per CDR3 protein. The table records more than 10,000 distinct CDR3 sequences, 27% of them present only once. Treatment here: approximately 10-day PBMC culture with coronavirus spike peptide pools or control peptides (ViraFEST assay). Their antigen targets remain unknown. The source material was CD4+ T cells from blood, cultured in vitro, sampled before SARS-CoV-2 vaccination. The receptors derive from a human donor who received a COVID-19 vaccine.

The rearrangement uses TRBV6-1 and TRBJ1-6; 9 bases match TRBD1. Per the germline V gene, CDR1 is MNHNS and CDR2 is SASEGT. Unmatched junction bases numbered 7, after V lost 6 bases and J lost 7 bases. The CDR3 is 15 amino acids. This chain's CDR3 is CASSPRTGENSPLHF. Here the CDR3 DNA reads TGTGCCAGCAGCCCACGGACAGGGGAGAATTCACCCCTCCACTTT.

This clonotype appeared a few times. This rearrangement joins TRBV20-1 to TRBJ2-3, with TRBD2 matching over 10 bases. The CDR3 runs 16 residues. CDR1 and CDR2 (germline): DFQATT, SNEGSKA (reference sequence). V lost 3 bases and J lost 1; bases outside the gene matches: 7. CDR3 sequence (DNA): TGCAGTGCTAGTGGCCTAGCGGGGGTCGGCACAGATACGCAGTATTTT. Translating it yields CSASGLAGVGTDTQYF.

The rearrangement uses TRBV19 and TRBJ2-6; the D gene is possibly TRBD1 (6 bases). The V end lost 7 bases, the J end lost 0 bases, and 13 bases lay between the germline ends. The germline gives CDR1 LNHDA, CDR2 SQIVND (reference sequence). The CDR3 extends over 16 amino acids. The chain's CDR3 is CASKDRGISGANVLTF. In nucleotides, the CDR3 is TGTGCCAGTAAGGATAGGGGGATCTCTGGGGCCAACGTCCTGACTTTC.

The sample holds a few counts of this clonotype. The CDR3 here is CASSLDGDRGQRETQYF. The CDR3 DNA follows: TGCGCCAGCAGCTTGGATGGGGACAGGGGGCAACGGGAGACCCAGTACTTC. This rearrangement joins TRBV5-1 to TRBJ2-5; TRBD1 matches 12 bases. The V segment lost 0 bases and the J segment 5 bases; nucleotides outside the gene matches: 8. The CDR3 is made up of 17 amino acids. CDR1 is SGHRS, CDR2 YFSETQ, per germline.

V is TRBV5-4 and J is TRBJ2-5, with no clear D. Germline V gene data show CDR1 as SGHNT and CDR2 as YYREEE (reference sequence). With 0 bases removed from V and 1 base from J, the gap between germline ends came to 7 bases. This CDR3 contains 14 residues. The CDR3 protein is CASSLVSGQETQYF. The CDR3 coding sequence is TGTGCCAGCAGCTTGGTGTCGGGCCAAGAGACCCAGTACTTC.